The 7 T cell receptor beta chains given below trace back to one sample, sequenced in a study of OX40 agonist ivuxolimab in advanced cancers. Data came from immunoSEQ multiplex PCR; TCRdb stores just in-frame clones and leaves some out. The table includes 95,000 to 100,000 clones, just under 85% detected once. The material was CD4+ or CD8+ T cells sorted from blood, obtained in a trial of the OX40 agonist ivuxolimab. Every receptor here comes from an adult with an advanced solid tumor such as melanoma, head and neck, liver or kidney cancer.

The chain joins TRBV19 to TRBJ1-1; TRBD1 agrees at 7 bases. Germline CDR1 is LNHDA and CDR2 is SQIVND (reference sequence). There are 15 residues in the CDR3. With V trimmed by 4 bases and J by 6 bases, 11 bases remained unmatched. This chain's CDR3 is CASSRSRGGYSEAFF. The CDR3 DNA reads TGTGCCAGTAGTAGGTCCAGGGGGGGGTATTCTGAAGCTTTCTTT.

The chain joins TRBV14 to TRBJ2-1; D is uncertain. V lost 1 base to trimming and J lost 8 bases, with 6 bases between them. The CDR3 is 12 amino acids. Germline loops: CDR1 SGHDN, CDR2 FVKESK. The CDR3 sequence is CASSQATYEQFF. CDR3 in DNA: TGTGCCAGCAGCCAAGCTACGTATGAGCAGTTCTTC.

The chain has TRBV29-1 and TRBJ2-7; D possibly matches TRBD1 or TRBD2 (5 bases each). CDR1 and CDR2 (germline): SQVTM, ANQGSEA. V was cut by 6 bases and J by 3 bases, with 9 bases left in between. This CDR3 has 11 amino acids. DNA for the CDR3: TGCAGCGTAGGGACGGTCTACGAGCAGTACTTC. Amino acid sequence: CSVGTVYEQYF.

The gene calls are TRBV9 and TRBJ2-1; TRBD2 agrees at 7 bases. The trim removed 3 bases at V and 0 bases at J, leaving 3 bases unmatched. Germline CDR1 SGDLS, CDR2 YYNGEE. This CDR3 contains 15 residues. This chain's CDR3 is CASSATSISYNEQFF. CDR3 coding DNA: TGTGCCAGCAGCGCGACTAGCATCTCCTACAATGAGCAGTTCTTC.

This chain uses TRBV5-1 with TRBJ2-1; TRBD1 might be the D (6 bases). Germline CDR1 SGHRS, CDR2 YFSETQ. The CDR3 runs to 14 residues. V shed 3 bases and J shed 5 bases, with 12 bases lying between them. The CDR3 protein is CASSSVRGDNEQFF. CDR3 in DNA: TGCGCCAGCAGCTCTGTCAGGGGAGACAATGAGCAGTTCTTC.

This rearrangement joins TRBV30 to TRBJ2-7, with TRBD2 identical over 8 bases. V shed 2 bases and J 7 bases; nucleotides not matched to a gene: 22. The CDR3 has 18 amino acids. Germline loops: CDR1 GTSNPN, CDR2 SVGIG (reference sequence). For the CDR3, the DNA is TGTGCCTGGAGTTACAGGGTTTTGCAGCGGGAGCGCATGGGAGAGCAGTACTTC. It translates to CAWSYRVLQRERMGEQYF.

This clone occurred once. The rearrangement joins TRBV2 to TRBJ2-2, with D possibly being TRBD1 (6 bases). This CDR3 contains 14 residues. From germline, CDR1 is SNHLY and CDR2 FYNNEI. V lost 6 bases, J lost 5 bases, and 13 bases lay in between. Here the CDR3 reads CASRGQPGTGELFF. In DNA, the CDR3 is TGTGCCAGCAGAGGACAGCCAGGAACCGGGGAGCTGTTTTTT.